The entry below gives a single T cell receptor (beta chain) sequence along with its context. Its antigen is not known. Using quantitative 5'-RACE with molecular barcodes, the authors made TCR beta libraries. TCRdb called the 5' RACE reads again in MiXCR, with one record for every CDR3 protein. Among about 110,000 distinct CDR3 sequences listed, about 24% were seen once. This entry belongs to a study of CD8 T cells in ankylosing spondylitis. Study outcomes and limitations: Several highly homologous variants made up a TCR beta motif, and this motif appeared characteristic of ankylosing spondylitis blood. Enrichment of disease-linked clones was reportedly significant in matched ankylosing spondylitis synovial fluid. Certain motif variants had earlier been reported in reactive arthritis synovial fluid and blood.

The CDR3 consists of 16 residues. Looked up from germline, CDR1 is LGHDT and CDR2 is YNNKEL (reference sequence). V lost 1 base, J lost 3 bases, and 5 bases stayed unmatched. This sequence originates from a male donor with ankylosing spondylitis. This chain connects TRBV3-1 to TRBJ2-1, with 8 nucleotides matching TRBD2. The specimen sequenced was synovial fluid, either unsorted or a sorted T cell fraction (not recorded which). This CDR3 is CASSQVGSGNYNEQFF. The DNA of the CDR3 is TGTGCCAGCAGCCAAGTGGGTAGCGGGAACTACAATGAGCAGTTCTTC.